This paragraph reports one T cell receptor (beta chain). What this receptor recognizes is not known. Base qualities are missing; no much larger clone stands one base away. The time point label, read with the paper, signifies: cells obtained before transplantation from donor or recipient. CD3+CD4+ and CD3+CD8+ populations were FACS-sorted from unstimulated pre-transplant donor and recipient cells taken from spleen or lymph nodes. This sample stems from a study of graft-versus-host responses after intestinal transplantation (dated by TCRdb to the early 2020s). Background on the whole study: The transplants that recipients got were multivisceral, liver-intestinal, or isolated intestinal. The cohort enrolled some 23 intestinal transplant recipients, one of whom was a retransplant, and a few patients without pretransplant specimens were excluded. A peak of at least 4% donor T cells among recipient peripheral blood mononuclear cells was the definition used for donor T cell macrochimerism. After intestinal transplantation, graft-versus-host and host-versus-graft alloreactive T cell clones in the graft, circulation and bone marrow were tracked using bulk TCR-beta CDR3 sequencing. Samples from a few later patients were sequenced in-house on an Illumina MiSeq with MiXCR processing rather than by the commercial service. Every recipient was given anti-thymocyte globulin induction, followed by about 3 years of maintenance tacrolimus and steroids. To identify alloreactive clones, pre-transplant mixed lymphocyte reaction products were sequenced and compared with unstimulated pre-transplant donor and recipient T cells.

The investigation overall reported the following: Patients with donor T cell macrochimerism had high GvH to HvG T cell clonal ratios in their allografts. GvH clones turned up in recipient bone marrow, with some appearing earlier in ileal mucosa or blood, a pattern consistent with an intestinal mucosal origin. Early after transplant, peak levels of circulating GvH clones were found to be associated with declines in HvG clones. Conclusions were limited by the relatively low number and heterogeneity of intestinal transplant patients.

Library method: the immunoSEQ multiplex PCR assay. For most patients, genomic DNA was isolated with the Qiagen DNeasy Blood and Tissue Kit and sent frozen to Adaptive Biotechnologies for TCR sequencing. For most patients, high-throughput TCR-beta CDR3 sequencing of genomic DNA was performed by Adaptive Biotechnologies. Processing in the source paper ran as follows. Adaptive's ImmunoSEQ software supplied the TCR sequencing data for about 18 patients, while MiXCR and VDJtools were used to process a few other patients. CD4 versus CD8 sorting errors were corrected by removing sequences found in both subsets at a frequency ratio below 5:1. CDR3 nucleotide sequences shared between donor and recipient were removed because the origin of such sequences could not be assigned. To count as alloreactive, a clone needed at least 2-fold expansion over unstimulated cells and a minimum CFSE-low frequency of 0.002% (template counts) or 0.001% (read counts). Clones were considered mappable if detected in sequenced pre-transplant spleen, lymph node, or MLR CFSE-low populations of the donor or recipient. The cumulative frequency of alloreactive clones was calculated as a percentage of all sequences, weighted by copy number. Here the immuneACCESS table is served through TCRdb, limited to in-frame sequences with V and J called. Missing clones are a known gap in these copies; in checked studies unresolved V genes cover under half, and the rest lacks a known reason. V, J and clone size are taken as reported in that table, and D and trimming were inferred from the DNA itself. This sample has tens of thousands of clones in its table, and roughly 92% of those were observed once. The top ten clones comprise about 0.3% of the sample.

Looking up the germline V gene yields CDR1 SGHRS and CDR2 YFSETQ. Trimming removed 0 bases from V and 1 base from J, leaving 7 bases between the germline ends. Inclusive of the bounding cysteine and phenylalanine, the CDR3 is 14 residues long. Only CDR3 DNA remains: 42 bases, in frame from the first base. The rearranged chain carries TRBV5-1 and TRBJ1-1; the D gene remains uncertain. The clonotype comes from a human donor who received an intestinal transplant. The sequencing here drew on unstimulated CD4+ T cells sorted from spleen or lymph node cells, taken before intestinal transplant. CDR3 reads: CASSLDWRNTEAFF. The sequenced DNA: TGCGCCAGCAGCTTGGATTGGAGGAACACTGAAGCTTTCTTT.